This T cell receptor (beta chain) stems from a study of cytomegalovirus exposure and HLA in healthy donors. Overall study context: About 79% of 350 to 400 genotyped donors fell in the Caucasian-associated ancestry cluster.

Study conclusions and caveats: The study reported that TCR beta sequences accurately predicted HLA-A and HLA-B alleles in most subjects. Later analysis revealed greater clonal expansion in HLA-associated TCR beta chains than in equally common others.

This clone was counted between two and nine times. What it binds is not known. Amplification used 60 Vbeta primers and 13 Jbeta primers. TCRdb's copy holds only in-frame clones and misses some; the assay was immunoSEQ multiplex PCR. The table lists about 93,000 clones, more than 60% of them singletons. CDR1 and CDR2 (germline): GTSNPN, SVGIG (reference sequence). The V gene lost 2 bases and the J gene lost 3 bases, with 5 bases spanning the gap. This CDR3 region has 11 residues. The sequenced sample was PBMCs. The receptor was derived from a boy younger than 18 in good health and CMV-seronegative. This chain uses TRBV30 with TRBJ2-7; D is undetermined. Here the CDR3 reads CAWSQNYEQYF. The CDR3 DNA reads TGTGCCTGGAGTCAGAACTACGAGCAGTACTTC.